The clone carrying this TCR beta chain has only a few counts. As yet, its antigen is unknown. This specimen belongs to a study of T-cell reconstitution after alpha-beta-depleted transplantation in children. Regarding the study as a whole: The origin of high day-60 TCRbeta diversity in some patients lay in surviving recipient T cells and thymic progenitors. Where alpha-beta T cells came from about two months after transplant was reportedly several hundred expanded graft clones. One year after transplant, T-cell counts and diversity came mostly from newly produced T cells.

The authors prepared the TCRbeta library with unique molecular identifiers. TCRdb reprocessed the PCR reads with MiXCR, giving one entry per CDR3 protein. Here the sample spans about 980,000 distinct CDR3 sequences, roughly 29% being singletons. With 11 bases removed from V and 7 bases from J, the gap between germline ends came to 15 bases. CDR3 length: 12 amino acids. The source is a boy less than two years old who had a stem cell transplant for SCID, so the T cells may come from the graft donor. The sequencing here drew on PBMCs, mostly from graft donor cells, taken 360 days after TCRalphabeta/CD19-depleted stem cell transplant. The chain is built from TRBV12-3 or TRBV12-4 and TRBJ2-1; TRBD2 might be the D (6 bases). CDR3 DNA sequence: TGTGCCTCGGGGGTCGTGCGTAATGAGCAGTTCTTC. Translating it yields CASGVVRNEQFF.